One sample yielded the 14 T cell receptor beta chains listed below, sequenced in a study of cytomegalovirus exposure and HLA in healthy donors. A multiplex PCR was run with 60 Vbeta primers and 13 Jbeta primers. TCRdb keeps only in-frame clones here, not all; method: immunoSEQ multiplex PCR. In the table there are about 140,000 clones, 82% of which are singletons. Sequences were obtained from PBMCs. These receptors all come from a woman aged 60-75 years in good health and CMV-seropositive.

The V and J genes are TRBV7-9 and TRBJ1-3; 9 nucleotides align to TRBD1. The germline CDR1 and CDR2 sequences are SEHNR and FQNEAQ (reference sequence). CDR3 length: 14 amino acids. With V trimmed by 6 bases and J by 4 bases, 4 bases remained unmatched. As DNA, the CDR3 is TGTGCCAGCAGTTACAGGGGGCCCGGAAACACCATATATTTT. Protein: CASSYRGPGNTIYF.

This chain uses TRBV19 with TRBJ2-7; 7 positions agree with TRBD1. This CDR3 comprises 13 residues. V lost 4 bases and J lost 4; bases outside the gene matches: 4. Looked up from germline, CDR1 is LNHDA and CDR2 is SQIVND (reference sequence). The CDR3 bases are TGTGCCAGTAGTACCCAGACAGGGTACGAGCAGTACTTC. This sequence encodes CASSTQTGYEQYF. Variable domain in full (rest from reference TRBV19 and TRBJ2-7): DGGITQSPKYLFRKEGQNVTLSCEQNLNHDAMYWYRQDPGQGLRLIYYSQIVNDFQKGDIAEGYSVSREKKESFPLTVTSAQKNPTAFYLCASSTQTGYEQYFGPGTRLTVT.

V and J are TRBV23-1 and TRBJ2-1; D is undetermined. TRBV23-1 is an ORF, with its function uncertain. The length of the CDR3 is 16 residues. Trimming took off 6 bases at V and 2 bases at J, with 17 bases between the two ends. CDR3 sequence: CASRPRRSATYNEQFF. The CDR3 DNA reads TGCGCCAGCAGACCCCGTAGGAGCGCTACCTACAATGAGCAGTTCTTC.

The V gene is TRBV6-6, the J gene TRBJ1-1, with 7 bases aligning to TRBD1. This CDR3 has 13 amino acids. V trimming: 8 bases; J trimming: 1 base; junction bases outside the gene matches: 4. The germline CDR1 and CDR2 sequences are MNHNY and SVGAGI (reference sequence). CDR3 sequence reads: CASGGTANTEAFF. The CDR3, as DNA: TGTGCCAGCGGGGGGACAGCGAACACTGAAGCTTTCTTT.

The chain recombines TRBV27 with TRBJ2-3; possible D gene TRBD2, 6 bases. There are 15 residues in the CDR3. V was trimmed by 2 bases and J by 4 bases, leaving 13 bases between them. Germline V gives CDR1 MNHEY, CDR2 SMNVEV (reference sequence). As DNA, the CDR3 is TGTGCCAGCAGTTTAGGGGGGAGAATACCAGATACGCAGTATTTT. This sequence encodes CASSLGGRIPDTQYF.

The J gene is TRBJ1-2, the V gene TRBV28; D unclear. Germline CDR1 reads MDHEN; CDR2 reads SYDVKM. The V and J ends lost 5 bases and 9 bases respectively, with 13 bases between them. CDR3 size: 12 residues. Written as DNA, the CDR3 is TGTGCCAGCAGTCTGGAGGATTTGAGCTACACCTTC. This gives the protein CASSLEDLSYTF.

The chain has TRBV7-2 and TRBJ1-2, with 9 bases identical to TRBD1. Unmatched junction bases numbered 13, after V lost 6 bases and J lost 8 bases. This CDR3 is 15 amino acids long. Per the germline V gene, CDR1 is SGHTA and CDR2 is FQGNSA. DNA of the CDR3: TGTGCCAGCAGTTTCCCCGGGACAGGGTCGTTCGGCTACACCTTC. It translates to CASSFPGTGSFGYTF.

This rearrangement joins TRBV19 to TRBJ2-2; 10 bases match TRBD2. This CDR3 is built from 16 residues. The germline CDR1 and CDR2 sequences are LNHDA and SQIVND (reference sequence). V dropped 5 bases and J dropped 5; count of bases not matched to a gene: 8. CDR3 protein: CASSWTSGQRTGELFF. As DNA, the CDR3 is TGTGCCAGTAGTTGGACTAGCGGTCAGCGAACCGGGGAGCTGTTTTTT.

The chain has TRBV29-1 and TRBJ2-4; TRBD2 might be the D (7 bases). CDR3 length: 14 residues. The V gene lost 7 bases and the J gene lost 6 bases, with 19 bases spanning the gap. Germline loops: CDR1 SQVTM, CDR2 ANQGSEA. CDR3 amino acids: CSASEGRGRNIQYF. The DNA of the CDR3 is TGCAGCGCTTCGGAAGGGCGGGGGCGAAACATTCAGTACTTC.

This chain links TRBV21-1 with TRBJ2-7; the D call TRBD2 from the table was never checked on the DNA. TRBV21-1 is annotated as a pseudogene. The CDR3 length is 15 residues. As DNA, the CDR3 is TGTGCCAGCAGAAAAGGGGGCGGGAGCACCTACGAGCAGTACTTC. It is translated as CASRKGGGSTYEQYF.

CDR3 sequence (DNA): TGCGCCAGCAGCTCATATACCGGAGGGGACACTGAAGCTTTCTTT. Protein: CASSSYTGGDTEAFF. The rearrangement joins TRBV4-3 to TRBJ1-1; the D gene is possibly TRBD1 (5 bases). The V gene lost 5 bases and the J gene lost 3 bases, with 16 bases spanning the gap. CDR1 and CDR2 from the germline V gene are LGHNA and YSLEER. The CDR3 is 15 residues long.

The CDR3 sequence: CASSYGQYTDTQYF. The CDR3 coding sequence is TGTGCCAGCAGCTATGGACAGTACACAGATACGCAGTATTTT. The chain joins TRBV5-8 to TRBJ2-3, with D perhaps matching TRBD1 (6 bases). The V gene's germline CDR1 is SGHTS and CDR2 YDEGEE. There are 14 residues in the CDR3. Deletions cut 3 bases from V and 2 bases from J, with 10 bases between.

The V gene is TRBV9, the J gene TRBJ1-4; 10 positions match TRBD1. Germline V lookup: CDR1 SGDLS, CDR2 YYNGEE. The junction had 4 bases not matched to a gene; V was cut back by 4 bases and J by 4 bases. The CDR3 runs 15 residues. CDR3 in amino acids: CASSLDRGGNEKLFF. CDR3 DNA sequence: TGTGCCAGCAGCCTGGACAGGGGGGGTAATGAAAAACTGTTTTTT. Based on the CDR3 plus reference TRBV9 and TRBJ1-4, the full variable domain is DSGVTQTPKHLITATGQRVTLRCSPRSGDLSVYWYQQSLDQGLQFLIQYYNGEERAKGNILERFSAQQFPDLHSELNLSSLELGDSALYFCASSLDRGGNEKLFFGSGTQLSVL.

CDR3 residues: CASSPGTYNEQFF. As DNA, the CDR3 is TGTGCCAGCAGCCCCGGGACATACAATGAGCAGTTCTTC. The gene calls are TRBV7-8 and TRBJ2-1, with a possible D match to TRBD1 (6 bases). The germline V and J ends were trimmed by 5 bases and 4 bases, with 9 bases remaining between them. The CDR3 is 13 residues long. Germline V gene data show CDR1 as SGHVS and CDR2 as FQNEAQ.